Following are 14 T cell receptor beta chains from one sample sequenced in a study of regulatory T cells in long-lasting Graves disease. Time point: persistent/refractory GD, antithyroid drugs over 5 years with positive TRAb. From RNA extracted from PBMCs, the TCR library was made. Through Arm-PCR of CDR3 regions and iRepertoire HTBI primers, TCR beta libraries were built. One entry per CDR3 protein results from TCRdb running MiXCR on the multiplex PCR reads. Of 500,000 to 700,000 distinct CDR3 sequences listed, about 30% are singletons. Sequencing was performed on peripheral blood mononuclear cells (PBMCs), taken when the disease was refractory, from a patient treated with antithyroid drugs. The origin of the receptors is a female donor with Graves disease.

This clonotype was detected many times. Its ends do not fully match the called genes, so a read error is possible. The V and J genes are TRBV5-1 and TRBJ2-5; D may be TRBD2 (7 bases). The CDR3 covers 14 residues. Looked up from germline, CDR1 is SGHRS and CDR2 is YFSETQ. Here the CDR3 reads CASSLGGPQETQYF. The CDR3 bases are TGTGCCAGCAGCTTGGGGGGGCCCCAAGAGACCCAGTACTTC.

CDR3 protein: CASSSETGVNTGELFF. The CDR3 DNA follows: TGTGCCAGCAGTTCAGAGACAGGGGTGAACACCGGGGAGCTGTTTTTT. The V gene is TRBV12-3 or TRBV12-4, the J gene TRBJ2-2, with 8 bases that match TRBD1. This CDR3 comprises 16 residues. After removal of 4 bases from V and 1 base from J, the junction contained 5 bases not matched to a gene.

Note on this clonotype: Because the CDR3 is missing its conserved closing phenylalanine or tryptophan, this is likely a read error. The chain employs TRBV6-1 and TRBJ1-1; D unresolved. The CDR3 length is 15 residues. CDR1 MNHNS and CDR2 SASEGT come from the germline V gene. V was trimmed by 0 bases and J by 4 bases, leaving 12 bases between them. The CDR3 DNA reads as TGTGCCAGCAGTGAAGCAGCGTGGGCGGCCACTGAAGCTTTCTCT. Residues: CASSEAAWAATEAFS.

CDR3 sequence reads: CASSDTREGGKQYF. The CDR3 DNA sequence: TGTGCCAGCAGTGATACCAGGGAAGGAGGGAAGCAGTATTTT. The chain joins TRBV2 to TRBJ2-3; possible D gene TRBD2, 6 bases. Germline V CDR1 and CDR2: SNHLY, FYNNEI. This CDR3 is built from 14 residues. Trimming stripped 3 bases from V and 11 bases from J, with 18 bases between.

As regards this clonotype: Since a much larger clone is just one base distant, this may be a read error. The chain recombines TRBV24-1 with TRBJ1-2; perhaps TRBD1 as D (5 bases). CDR3 size: 14 residues. Germline CDR1 is KGHDR and CDR2 is SFDVKD. The ends were cut back, 5 bases at V and 4 bases at J, with 13 bases in the middle. The CDR3 DNA reads TGTGCCACCAGTGTGCCGGGACTCCTCTATGGCTACACCTTC. Translation gives CATSVPGLLYGYTF.

This clonotype was found a few times. The chain joins TRBV7-3 to TRBJ2-5, with 8 bases that match TRBD1. Trimming removed 1 base from V and 4 bases from J; junction bases left unmatched: 14. Germline V gene lookup returns CDR1 SGHTA and CDR2 FQGTGA. This CDR3 region has 18 residues. CDR3 sequence reads: CASSLNALWDGTGETQYF. The CDR3 DNA reads TGTGCCAGCAGCTTAAACGCTCTTTGGGATGGGACAGGAGAGACCCAGTACTTC.

The CDR3, as DNA: TGTGCCAGCAGCCAAGAAGGGACGTTCGCTAACTATGGCTACACCTTC. As protein: CASSQEGTFANYGYTF. This rearrangement joins TRBV14 to TRBJ1-2; D perhaps matches TRBD1 (5 bases). V was trimmed by 0 bases and J by 0 bases, leaving 11 bases between them. The CDR3 spans 16 residues. Germline V gives CDR1 SGHDN, CDR2 FVKESK.

This clonotype was counted only a few times. The chain carries TRBV20-1 and TRBJ2-5; the match to TRBD2 covers 14 bases. The CDR3 has 16 residues. V trimming: 2 bases; J trimming: 5 bases; junction bases outside the gene matches: 7. From germline, CDR1 is DFQATT and CDR2 SNEGSKA (reference sequence). CDR3 residues: CSARSGLAGGGETQYF. CDR3 nucleotide sequence: TGCAGTGCTAGATCTGGACTAGCGGGAGGAGGTGAGACCCAGTACTTC.

The chain combines TRBV6-1 with TRBJ1-6; D remains unclear. Germline CDR1 reads MNHNS; CDR2 reads SASEGT. V was cut by 7 bases and J by 1 base, with 11 bases left in between. The CDR3 sequence is 15 residues long. CDR3 residues: CASKTSGSYNSPLHF. The CDR3 DNA sequence: TGTGCCAGCAAAACAAGCGGATCCTATAATTCACCCCTCCACTTT.

This chain connects TRBV12-3 or TRBV12-4 to TRBJ1-5, with TRBD1 matching 8 bases. J was trimmed by 6 bases and V by 6 bases; bases with no gene match: 16. The CDR3 totals 17 residues. DNA of the CDR3: TGTGCCAGCAGCCCAGTTGGCAGGGGGCTTAGAAGTCAGCCCCAGCATTTT. Its protein is CASSPVGRGLRSQPQHF.

V and J are TRBV12-3 or TRBV12-4 and TRBJ2-7; D gene ambiguous. The ends were cut back, 2 bases at V and 4 bases at J, with 6 bases in the middle. This CDR3 spans 12 amino acids. CDR3 sequence: CASSLRIYEQYF. The CDR3 DNA sequence: TGTGCCAGCAGTTTACGAATTTACGAGCAGTACTTC.

This clonotype turned up a few times. This chain joins TRBV11-2 and TRBJ1-2; the D is unclear. The V and J ends lost 3 bases and 4 bases respectively, with 9 bases between them. The CDR3 sequence is 13 residues long. The germline CDR1 and CDR2 sequences are SGHAT and FQNNGV. The CDR3 sequence: CASSFRPTYGYTF. The CDR3 nucleotides are TGTGCCAGCAGCTTTCGTCCTACCTATGGCTACACCTTC. Based on the CDR3 plus reference TRBV11-2 and TRBJ1-2, the full variable domain is EAGVAQSPRYKIIEKRQSVAFWCNPISGHATLYWYQQILGQGPKLLIQFQNNGVVDDSQLPKDRFSAERLKGVDSTLKIQPAKLEDSAVYLCASSFRPTYGYTFGSGTRLTVV.

This clonotype was counted only a few times. This sequence joins TRBV12-3 or TRBV12-4 and TRBJ2-7, with 9 bases identical to TRBD1. The CDR3 runs to 14 residues. Losses at the gene ends were 5 bases for V and 7 bases for J; bases not matched to a gene: 9. The CDR3: CASSIGTGSVEQYF. The CDR3 coding sequence is TGTGCCAGCAGTATAGGGACAGGGTCGGTTGAGCAGTACTTC.

This clonotype was recorded many times. V usage is TRBV12-3 or TRBV12-4 and J usage is TRBJ2-5; D is ambiguous. Trimming removed 2 bases at V and 7 bases at J, with 5 bases between. The CDR3 runs 11 residues. DNA for the CDR3: TGTGCCAGCAGTTTACGAGGGACCCAGTACTTC. It is translated as CASSLRGTQYF.